This T cell receptor (beta chain) was observed in a study of identifying expanded T cells in peripheral blood. Per germline, CDR1 SGHDN and CDR2 FVKESK. V was trimmed by 1 base and J by 2 bases, leaving 3 bases between them. The CDR3 covers 12 residues. With regard to this clone: Its antigen is unknown.

Study observations and caveats: Approximately two-week clone count variance significantly increased as total template count grew. About 1.2 clones differed between technical replicates, versus approximately 16 and 20 over time.

During the collection period, no donor immune events like infections were recorded. Profiling relied on immunoSEQ multiplex PCR, and the TCRdb table lists in-frame clones only, not all of them. This sample yields about 82,000 clones, of which about 90% are seen a single time; roughly 7% belongs to the top ten. Sequenced material: blood. The rearrangement uses TRBV14 and TRBJ2-7, with D unclear. The TCR was taken from a person aged 18-70 years in good health. The CDR3 nucleotides are TGTGCCAGCAGCCAAGCGCCCTACGAGCAGTACTTC. Its translation: CASSQAPYEQYF.